The 21 T cell receptor beta chains listed next were all sequenced from one sample in a study of lymphopenia after photon versus proton radiotherapy. This table comes from immunoSEQ multiplex PCR, and its TCRdb copy is limited to in-frame clones, with some not included. The table includes 28,000 or so clones, around 85% detected once. The sample was peripheral blood, taken from a patient treated with photon-based radiotherapy. The receptors come from a young man with gastric cancer.

This clone was observed a single time. The chain links TRBV19 to TRBJ2-1; D remains ambiguous. This CDR3 contains 15 residues. Germline assignment: CDR1 LNHDA and CDR2 SQIVND (reference sequence). Trimming stripped 6 bases from V and 5 bases from J, with 17 bases between. CDR3 sequence (DNA): TGTGCCAGTAGCCCGAGCATGGAGTGGGACAATGAGCAGTTCTTC. Its protein is CASSPSMEWDNEQFF.

V gene TRBV10-3 combines with J gene TRBJ2-6; D is possibly TRBD2 (5 bases). V lost 5 bases and J 3 bases, leaving 11 bases between the germline ends. The CDR3 is 15 amino acids. In germline, CDR1 is ENHRY, CDR2 SYGVKD. The CDR3 nucleotides are TGTGCCATCAGTATCTCGAGCGGTGGGGCCAACGTCCTGACTTTC. Translating gives CAISISSGGANVLTF.

The CDR3 sequence: CASSPDRTTEAFF. CDR3 sequence (DNA): TGCGCCAGCAGCCCGGACCGGACCACTGAAGCTTTCTTT. The V gene is TRBV5-1, the J gene TRBJ1-1, with no clear D. There are 13 residues in the CDR3. V lost 4 bases and J lost 4, with 11 bases in between. CDR1 and CDR2 (germline): SGHRS, YFSETQ. Using reference TRBV5-1 and TRBJ1-1 for the parts outside the CDR3, the full variable domain is KAGVTQTPRYLIKTRGQQVTLSCSPISGHRSVSWYQQTPGQGLQFLFEYFSETQRNKGNFPGRFSGRQFSNSRSEMNVSTLELGDSALYLCASSPDRTTEAFFGQGTRLTVV.

The gene calls are TRBV28 and TRBJ2-1, with D tentatively TRBD2 (6 bases). Germline values: CDR1 MDHEN, CDR2 SYDVKM. Trimming took 6 bases from V and 12 from J, leaving 15 bases between them. The CDR3 is made up of 12 amino acids. The DNA for the CDR3 is TGTGCCAGCAGCGTCCGGCGGGGTTGGCAGTTCTTC. As protein: CASSVRRGWQFF.

The chain combines TRBV9 with TRBJ2-1; 9 nucleotides align to TRBD2. CDR1 is SGDLS, CDR2 YYNGEE, per germline. Trimming removed 0 bases from V and 6 bases from J; junction bases left unmatched: 4. This CDR3 spans 15 amino acids. CDR3 nucleotides: TGTGCCAGCAGCGTAGAAGCGGGGGGTTTCAATGAGCAGTTCTTC. Translating it yields CASSVEAGGFNEQFF. The full variable domain, with the rest looked up from reference TRBV9 and TRBJ2-1, is DSGVTQTPKHLITATGQRVTLRCSPRSGDLSVYWYQQSLDQGLQFLIQYYNGEERAKGNILERFSAQQFPDLHSELNLSSLELGDSALYFCASSVEAGGFNEQFFGPGTRLTVL.

The J gene is TRBJ2-7, the V gene TRBV4-1; 7 positions match TRBD1. CDR3 size: 15 residues. Germline lookup yields CDR1 MGHRA and CDR2 YSYEKL. The V segment lost 4 bases and the J segment 3 bases; nucleotides outside the gene matches: 9. The CDR3 loop reads CASSPQTGRGYEQYF. Here the CDR3 DNA reads TGCGCCAGCAGCCCTCAGACAGGGCGCGGCTACGAGCAGTACTTC.

The chain links TRBV19 to TRBJ2-5; no definite D call. This CDR3 has 14 amino acids. V was cut by 3 bases and J by 5 bases, with 13 bases left in between. The germline V gene encodes CDR1 LNHDA and CDR2 SQIVND (reference sequence). The CDR3 DNA is TGTGCCAGTAGTATGGAGACACTCGGGGAGACCCAGTACTTC. Encoded protein: CASSMETLGETQYF.

J is TRBJ2-7 and V is TRBV4-1; 8 nucleotides line up with TRBD1. V shed 1 base and J 3 bases; nucleotides not matched to a gene: 5. The CDR3 has 15 residues. Germline lookup yields CDR1 MGHRA and CDR2 YSYEKL. The CDR3 bases are TGCGCCAGCAGCCAAGGCTTACAGGGGGGCTACGAGCAGTACTTC. Translating it yields CASSQGLQGGYEQYF.

This clone was picked up one time. The rearrangement uses TRBV11-2 and TRBJ2-2; D ambiguous. The germline V gene encodes CDR1 SGHAT and CDR2 FQNNGV. The CDR3 loop spans 13 amino acids. V was pared by 5 bases and J by 3 bases, with 7 bases between. CDR3 DNA sequence: TGTGCCAGCAGCCGTGGAGACACCGGGGAGCTGTTTTTT. The encoded protein is CASSRGDTGELFF.

The V and J genes are TRBV19 and TRBJ2-7, with 8 bases lining up with TRBD2. The CDR3 loop spans 15 amino acids. J lost 4 bases, V lost 5 bases, and 10 bases had no gene match. Looked up from germline, CDR1 is LNHDA and CDR2 is SQIVND (reference sequence). CDR3 nucleotide sequence: TGTGCCAGTAGTCTTAAACTAGCGGAGCTATACGAGCAGTACTTC. It yields the protein CASSLKLAELYEQYF.

In its sample, this clone is medium-sized. The chain carries TRBV25-1 and TRBJ1-6, with D perhaps TRBD1 (6 bases). Germline CDR1 is MGHDK and CDR2 is SYGVNS. Trimming took 5 bases from V and 6 from J, leaving 11 bases between them. The CDR3 has 14 amino acids. CDR3 amino acids: CASSSGGRNSPLHF. The CDR3 DNA sequence: TGTGCCAGCAGTTCCGGGGGGCGTAATTCACCCCTCCACTTT.

The V call is TRBV7-2, the J call TRBJ2-1, with D tentatively TRBD1 or TRBD2 (7 bases each). The V end was cut by 4 bases, the J end by 6 bases, with 13 bases between. CDR3 length: 14 amino acids. CDR1 is SGHTA, CDR2 FQGNSA, per germline. CDR3 amino acids: CASSSIRGGNEQFF. The CDR3 DNA reads TGTGCCAGCAGCTCAATCAGGGGGGGCAATGAGCAGTTCTTC.

The gene calls are TRBV6-6 and TRBJ1-5, with a weak D call TRBD1 (5 bases). The CDR3 totals 13 residues. CDR1 MNHNY and CDR2 SVGAGI come from the germline V gene (reference sequence). Trimming removed 6 bases from V and 1 base from J, with 7 bases in between. The DNA of the CDR3 is TGTGCCAGCAGGGGGGGAAGCAATCAGCCCCAGCATTTT. Encoded protein: CASRGGSNQPQHF.

The rearrangement joins TRBV19 to TRBJ1-1, with D perhaps matching TRBD1 (6 bases). Germline V gene lookup returns CDR1 LNHDA and CDR2 SQIVND (reference sequence). The CDR3 extends over 13 amino acids. V shed 5 bases and J shed 6 bases, with 13 bases lying between them. The CDR3 loop reads CASSPQGKAEAFF. For the CDR3, the DNA is TGTGCCAGTAGTCCGCAGGGGAAGGCTGAAGCTTTCTTT.

This clone ranks as medium-sized (0.01 to 0.1%). V is TRBV11-2 and J is TRBJ1-5; weak D call: TRBD1 (6 bases). CDR3 length: 15 amino acids. Germline V gives CDR1 SGHAT, CDR2 FQNNGV. The V and J ends lost 2 bases and 0 bases respectively, with 8 bases between them. The CDR3 loop reads CASSLTGYSNQPQHF. DNA of the CDR3: TGTGCCAGCAGCTTAACAGGGTATAGCAATCAGCCCCAGCATTTT.

V is TRBV5-1 and J is TRBJ2-7; TRBD1 aligns across 10 bases. The junction had 3 bases not matched to a gene; V was cut back by 0 bases and J by 3 bases. This CDR3 contains 15 residues. The germline V gene encodes CDR1 SGHRS and CDR2 YFSETQ. CDR3 amino acids: CASSLAGDRGYEQYF. The CDR3 region has the DNA TGCGCCAGCAGCTTGGCCGGGGACAGGGGCTACGAGCAGTACTTC. Complete variable domain (other parts from reference TRBV5-1 and TRBJ2-7): KAGVTQTPRYLIKTRGQQVTLSCSPISGHRSVSWYQQTPGQGLQFLFEYFSETQRNKGNFPGRFSGRQFSNSRSEMNVSTLELGDSALYLCASSLAGDRGYEQYFGPGTRLTVT.

The V gene is TRBV28, the J gene TRBJ2-2; a possible D gene is TRBD1 (6 bases). V was trimmed by 3 bases and J by 6 bases, leaving 11 bases between them. CDR1 is MDHEN, CDR2 SYDVKM, per germline. This CDR3 region has 14 residues. The CDR3: CASSFQGFPGELFF. CDR3 bases: TGTGCCAGCAGTTTTCAGGGGTTCCCCGGGGAGCTGTTTTTT.

The rearrangement links TRBV19 to TRBJ1-4, with 8 nucleotides matching TRBD1. V shed 7 bases, J shed 3 bases, and the junction held 7 bases outside the gene matches. The CDR3 extends over 15 amino acids. The V gene's germline CDR1 is LNHDA and CDR2 SQIVND (reference sequence). In DNA form, the CDR3 reads TGTGCCAGTACCCCGACAGGGGCGGCTAATGAAAAACTGTTTTTT. This sequence encodes CASTPTGAANEKLFF.

V gene TRBV9 combines with J gene TRBJ2-1; TRBD2 matches 8 bases. The CDR3 extends over 15 amino acids. J was trimmed by 0 bases and V by 3 bases; bases with no gene match: 2. Germline CDR1 SGDLS, CDR2 YYNGEE. For the CDR3, the DNA is TGTGCCAGCAGCGACAGCGGGGGCTCCTACAATGAGCAGTTCTTC. Its translation: CASSDSGGSYNEQFF.

The chain employs TRBV23-1 and TRBJ1-2, with 8 bases fitting TRBD1. TRBV23-1 is an ORF; its function is uncertain. The V gene end was trimmed by 2 bases and the J gene end by 8 bases; junction bases not matched to a gene: 13. The CDR3 has 16 residues. The CDR3 nucleotides read TGCGCCAGCAGTCAACCAGGGGGCCTTAAGTCGTTCGGCTACACCTTC. It encodes CASSQPGGLKSFGYTF.

This chain uses TRBV7-8 with TRBJ1-3; D is uncertain. The CDR3 totals 17 residues. CDR1 is SGHVS and CDR2 is FQNEAQ in the germline V gene. With 5 bases removed from V and 0 bases from J, the gap between germline ends came to 17 bases. In DNA form, the CDR3 reads TGTGCCAGCAGCCGAGACCGAAGGGAGCTCTCTGGAAACACCATATATTTT. Amino acids: CASSRDRRELSGNTIYF. Combining the CDR3 with reference TRBV7-8 and TRBJ1-3 gives the whole variable domain GAGVSQSPRYKVAKRGQDVALRCDPISGHVSLFWYQQALGQGPEFLTYFQNEAQLDKSGLPSDRFFAERPEGSVSTLKIQRTQQEDSAVYLCASSRDRRELSGNTIYFGEGSWLTVV.